Listed here are 15 T cell receptor beta chains from one sample, sequenced in a study of blood T cell repertoires in COVID-19. The table came from immunoSEQ multiplex PCR; TCRdb's copy has only in-frame clones and leaves some out. Of 65,000 to 90,000 clones in the sample, 60% to 80% are singletons; the top ten hold about 17%. Sequenced input: peripheral blood. These receptors were taken from a man aged 70-80 years with active or convalescent COVID-19.

The V call is TRBV4-2, the J call TRBJ2-1; TRBD2 matches at 8 bases. This CDR3 comprises 15 residues. Germline V lookup: CDR1 LGHNA, CDR2 YNFKEQ. V shed 1 base and J 5 bases; nucleotides not matched to a gene: 4. CDR3 nucleotides: TGTGCCAGCAGCCAAGTGGCGCGGGGGGACAATGAGCAGTTCTTC. It specifies CASSQVARGDNEQFF.

The chain links TRBV6-6 to TRBJ2-1; 10 bases are a match to TRBD2. The V and J ends lost 5 bases and 7 bases, in that order; junction bases with no gene match: 5. Germline CDR1 is MNHNY and CDR2 is SVGAGI (reference sequence). This CDR3 has 14 amino acids. Written as DNA, the CDR3 is TGTGCCAGCAGTAGCGGGGGGGTAACTAATGAGCAGTTCTTC. It encodes CASSSGGVTNEQFF.

At least ten counts were recorded for this clone. The chain carries TRBV19 and TRBJ1-5; possible D gene TRBD1, 5 bases. The CDR3 has 14 residues. With 7 bases removed from V and 5 bases from J, the gap between germline ends came to 15 bases. CDR1 and CDR2 (germline): LNHDA, SQIVND (reference sequence). The CDR3 region has the DNA TGTGCCAGTACCCCATGGGGAGGGGATCAGCCCCAGCATTTT. The encoded protein is CASTPWGGDQPQHF.

This sequence joins TRBV28 and TRBJ2-7; D is perhaps TRBD1 (6 bases). Trimming left V 1 base short and J 6 bases short, with 10 bases between. The CDR3 is 13 residues long. Germline V CDR1 and CDR2: MDHEN, SYDVKM. In DNA, the CDR3 is TGTGCCAGCAGTTTATTCAGGGGACGCGAGCAGTACTTC. Residues: CASSLFRGREQYF.

This chain uses TRBV14 with TRBJ2-2, with D uncertain. The CDR3 has 13 residues. Germline loops: CDR1 SGHDN, CDR2 FVKESK. Trimming took off 6 bases at V and 3 bases at J, with 8 bases between the two ends. As DNA, the CDR3 is TGTGCCAGCAGTCCCCCTCACACCGGGGAGCTGTTTTTT. It is translated as CASSPPHTGELFF. The full variable domain, completed using reference TRBV14 and TRBJ2-2, is EAGVTQFPSHSVIEKGQTVTLRCDPISGHDNLYWYRRVMGKEIKFLLHFVKESKQDESGMPNNRFLAERTGGTYSTLKVQPAELEDSGVYFCASSPPHTGELFFGEGSRLTVL.

V and J are TRBV6-5 and TRBJ2-2; D is possibly TRBD2 (5 bases). In germline, CDR1 is MNHEY, CDR2 SVGAGI. This CDR3 is built from 14 residues. V was trimmed by 6 bases and J by 4 bases, leaving 12 bases between them. The CDR3 nucleotides read TGTGCCAGCAGATACCTACGGGGCACCGGGGAGCTGTTTTTT. This translates into CASRYLRGTGELFF.

Only one count was recorded for this clone. The chain joins TRBV9 to TRBJ2-5, with 10 bases lining up with TRBD2. Germline V gene data show CDR1 as SGDLS and CDR2 as YYNGEE. This CDR3 has 16 amino acids. Germline trimming cut 0 bases from V and 4 bases from J; bases unmatched to any gene: 6. Written as DNA, the CDR3 is TGTGCCAGCAGCGTAGCTCTAAGCGGGGGGGCAGAGACCCAGTACTTC. As protein: CASSVALSGGAETQYF.

The chain has TRBV9 and TRBJ2-3, with 9 positions matching TRBD2. The germline V gene has CDR1 SGDLS and CDR2 YYNGEE. There are 16 residues in the CDR3. With 7 bases clipped from V and 2 bases from J, the junction kept 11 bases outside the gene matches. CDR3 sequence: CASGQNSGGITDTQYF. In DNA, the CDR3 is TGTGCCAGCGGCCAAAATAGCGGGGGAATCACAGATACGCAGTATTTT.

The chain employs TRBV5-6 and TRBJ2-3; no reliable D call. This CDR3 has 14 residues. Trimming cost V 1 base and J 3 bases, with 9 bases left between them. CDR1 and CDR2 (germline): SGHDT, YYEEEE. The CDR3 DNA reads as TGTGCCAGCAGCTTGAAGCTGCGAACAGATACGCAGTATTTT. Protein product: CASSLKLRTDTQYF. The full variable domain, in which reference TRBV5-6 and TRBJ2-3 provide the parts outside the CDR3, is DAGVTQSPTHLIKTRGQQVTLRCSPKSGHDTVSWYQQALGQGPQFIFQYYEEEERQRGNFPDRFSGHQFPNYSSELNVNALLLGDSALYLCASSLKLRTDTQYFGPGTRLTVL.

The gene calls are TRBV30 and TRBJ2-5, with 8 bases lining up with TRBD2. With V trimmed by 1 base and J by 4 bases, 8 bases remained unmatched. This CDR3 comprises 15 residues. Looked up from germline, CDR1 is GTSNPN and CDR2 is SVGIG (reference sequence). The CDR3 sequence is CAWSAQRGIGETQYF. CDR3 coding DNA: TGTGCCTGGAGTGCTCAGCGGGGGATTGGAGAGACCCAGTACTTC. The full variable domain, with the rest looked up from reference TRBV30 and TRBJ2-5, is SQTIHQWPATLVQPVGSPLSLECTVEGTSNPNLYWYRQAAGRGLQLLFYSVGIGQISSEVPQNLSASRPQDRQFILSSKKLLLSDSGFYLCAWSAQRGIGETQYFGPGTRLLVL.

This chain links TRBV3-1 (or the pseudogene TRBV3-2) with TRBJ1-2; 7 nucleotides agree with TRBD1. With V trimmed by 5 bases and J by 4 bases, 4 bases remained unmatched. The CDR3 consists of 13 residues. CDR1 and CDR2 (germline): LGHDT, YNNKEL (reference sequence). The CDR3 region is CASSLQGSYGYTF. DNA of the CDR3: TGTGCCAGCAGCTTACAGGGGAGCTATGGCTACACCTTC.

This chain connects TRBV24-1 to TRBJ1-1, with a weak D call TRBD1 (5 bases). Trimming cost V 6 bases and J 11 bases, with 15 bases left between them. This CDR3 contains 12 residues. CDR1 is KGHDR and CDR2 is SFDVKD in the germline V gene. CDR3 DNA: TGTGCCACCAGTTCACAAGACAGTCGGGCTTTCTTT. Its protein product is CATSSQDSRAFF.

The rearrangement uses TRBV7-3 and TRBJ2-5; 11 bases are a match to TRBD2. J was trimmed by 5 bases and V by 3 bases; bases with no gene match: 5. Germline lookup yields CDR1 SGHTA and CDR2 FQGTGA. The CDR3 is 15 residues long. This CDR3 is CASSFSGGARETQYF. The CDR3 coding sequence is TGTGCCAGCAGCTTTAGCGGGGGGGCCAGGGAGACCCAGTACTTC.

In its sample, this clone was seen a few times. This chain uses TRBV30 with TRBJ2-5; 10 bases map to TRBD2. CDR3 size: 15 residues. The germline V gene has CDR1 GTSNPN and CDR2 SVGIG (reference sequence). Trimming removed 3 bases from V and 5 bases from J; junction bases left unmatched: 9. Here the CDR3 DNA reads TGTGCCTGGAGCCCCAGCGGGGGGGCCTATGAGACCCAGTACTTC. It is translated as CAWSPSGGAYETQYF.

The gene calls are TRBV14 and TRBJ2-3; TRBD1 might be the D (6 bases). Germline CDR1 reads SGHDN; CDR2 reads FVKESK. V lost 7 bases, J lost 2 bases, and 13 bases lay in between. This CDR3 has 14 residues. CDR3 coding DNA: TGTGCCAGCAACCGGGACAAGAACACAGATACGCAGTATTTT. Translated, it gives CASNRDKNTDTQYF.